This T cell receptor (beta chain) is drawn from a study of T cells in Graves' hyperthyroidism and ophthalmopathy. CDR1 and CDR2 from the germline V gene are SEHNR and FQNEAQ (reference sequence). The CDR3 loop spans 16 amino acids. Trimming removed 6 bases at V and 1 base at J, with 15 bases between. It was RNA transcripts that yielded the amplified TCR beta CDR3 regions. The HTBI primer set served for first-round RT-PCR of the TCR CDR3. TCRdb reanalysed the multiplex PCR reads using MiXCR and keeps one entry per CDR3 protein. Here the sample spans more than 500,000 distinct CDR3 sequences, about 45% being singletons. At least ten counts were recorded for this clonotype.

Sequencing was carried out using peripheral blood or thyroid tissue (not recorded which). The receptor was isolated from an adult woman with Graves' disease, either hyperthyroidism or ophthalmopathy (not recorded which). The rearrangement joins TRBV7-9 to TRBJ1-4; the D gene is possibly TRBD1 (5 bases). Here the CDR3 DNA reads TGTGCCAGCAGTCCCGGGACCGGGGGAACTAATGAAAAACTGTTTTTT. It encodes CASSPGTGGTNEKLFF.